A selection of T cell receptor beta chains follows, all from one sample in a study of T cell repertoires in cytomegalovirus infection. No antigen is known for these receptors. Each CDR3 protein gets one entry after TCRdb re-called the reads with MiXCR. The table records some 560,000 distinct CDR3 sequences, around 40% of them present only once. The specimen was cultured PBMCs, collected from culture after CMV antigen stimulation. These TCRs come from a human donor in good health (CMV status not recorded). Some clones in this sample may be carry-over from other donors' samples. The CDR3 runs from the conserved cysteine through the conserved F or W. Fields, in order: V gene, CDR3 protein.

V: TRBV10-3
CDR3: CATSGGGFQETQYF

V: TRBV4-1
CDR3: CASSQLQVSNQPQHF

V: TRBV19
CDR3: CASNTFNEKLFF

V: TRBV29-1
CDR3: CSVEDGGGQPQHF

V: TRBV6-5
CDR3: CASSYDRYLYEQYF

V: TRBV4-2
CDR3: CASSQARTSGSPALYNEQFF

V: TRBV20-1
CDR3: CSAGTGENYGYTF

V: TRBV7-2
CDR3: CASSLATGYTEAFF

V: TRBV20-1
CDR3: CSALWGREQYF

V: TRBV20-1
CDR3: CSARDPRVAGINEQYF

V: TRBV27
CDR3: CASSALREARENQPQHF

V: TRBV19
CDR3: CASSIGTSGTYEQYF

V: TRBV5-1
CDR3: CASSSGSPQETQYF

V: TRBV11-2
CDR3: CASSRDHITGELFF

V: TRBV24-1
CDR3: CATRPSGGGGTLYF

V: TRBV4-3
CDR3: CASSQVAGFLETQYF

V: TRBV12-3/TRBV12-4
CDR3: CASSRWGDAGNTEAFF

V: TRBV6-1
CDR3: CASVAGGILETQYF

V: TRBV10-3
CDR3: CAIGQAQDTQYF

V: TRBV5-4
CDR3: CASSESPGQGPDTQYF

V: TRBV6-8
CDR3: CASTPGRSTDTQYF

V: TRBV7-9
CDR3: CASSLDGFNSPLHF

V: TRBV2
CDR3: CASSSTGTEGYTF

V: TRBV12-3/TRBV12-4
CDR3: CASRGQLEKLFF

V: TRBV19
CDR3: CASSPGTGFTEKLFF

V: TRBV7-9
CDR3: CASSGASNQPQHF

V: TRBV28
CDR3: CASSPAAGFQETQYF

V: TRBV4-1
CDR3: CASSEDSGAWGQPQHF

V: TRBV6-2/TRBV6-3
CDR3: CASSPVSSNQPQHF

V: TRBV4-1
CDR3: CASSQERAVFYEQYF

V: TRBV7-9
CDR3: CASVNAGAVTGELFF

V: TRBV7-9
CDR3: CALAKRGDNEQFF

V: TRBV7-2
CDR3: CASSLVSGNNEQFF

V: TRBV7-2
CDR3: CASSAPLGLTEGEKLFF

V: TRBV5-6
CDR3: CASSLEINNSPLHF

V: TRBV6-5
CDR3: CASRRGLAMVEQYF

V: TRBV12-5
CDR3: CASGLVPYEQYF

V: TRBV6-8
CDR3: CATRRGGTTGELFF

V: TRBV7-2
CDR3: CASSYNWGVNYEQYF

V: TRBV11-2
CDR3: CASSNPVGSSTDTQYF

V: TRBV29-1
CDR3: CSVLTSGEEKLFF

V: TRBV12-3/TRBV12-4
CDR3: CASSYRSNTEAFF

V: TRBV6-1
CDR3: CASSADRRETQYF

V: TRBV7-2
CDR3: CASSPSELGSIEQFF

V: TRBV19
CDR3: CASSIPEGAGEAFF

V: TRBV7-6
CDR3: CASSEEVGWRTAGYEQYF